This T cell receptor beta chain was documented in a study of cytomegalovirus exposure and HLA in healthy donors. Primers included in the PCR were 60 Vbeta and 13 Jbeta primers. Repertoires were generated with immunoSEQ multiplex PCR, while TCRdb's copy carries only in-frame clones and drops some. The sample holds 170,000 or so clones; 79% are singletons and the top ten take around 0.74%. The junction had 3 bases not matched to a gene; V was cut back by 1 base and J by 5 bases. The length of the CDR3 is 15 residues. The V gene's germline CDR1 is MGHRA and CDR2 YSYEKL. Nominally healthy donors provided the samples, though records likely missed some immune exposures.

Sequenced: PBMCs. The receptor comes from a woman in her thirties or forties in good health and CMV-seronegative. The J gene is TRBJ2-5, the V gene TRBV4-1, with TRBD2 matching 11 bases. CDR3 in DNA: TGCGCCAGCAGCCAAGGTCTAGCGGGGGGTGAGACCCAGTACTTC. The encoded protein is CASSQGLAGGETQYF.